This T cell receptor (beta chain) originates from a study of vaccination effects on CD4 cells after COVID-19 (dated by TCRdb to between 2020 and 2023). Broadly, across the study: Each participant got two doses of an mRNA SARS-CoV-2 vaccine, either BNT162b2 or mRNA-1273. Cultures from other donors in the study were sequenced using the Oncomine TCR Beta short-read assay on an Illumina iSeq 100. A total of some eleven COVID-19 convalescent patients and a few SARS-CoV-2-naive healthy vaccine recipients were included in the full study. In both COVID-19 convalescent patients and infection-naive vaccine recipients, the study compared SARS-CoV-2 spike-specific CD4+ TCR repertoires from before mRNA vaccination with those from after it. The full study reports these points: The study was limited by a small number of convalescent patients and lacked early post-infection timepoints. Clones induced by infection and clones induced by vaccination both contracted markedly at late timepoints after vaccination, which fits with T cell responses waning over time. In healthy vaccine recipients, vaccine-induced clones were almost all SARS-CoV-2 mono-reactive, with only 1 of 255 cross-reactive with common cold coronaviruses.

About this clone: Its antigen remains unidentified. No much larger clone is present one base from it, and per-base qualities are unavailable.

Library preparation used the immunoSEQ multiplex PCR assay. TCR beta CDR3 sequencing was performed on DNA from the cultured, isolated CD4+ T cells. The study's own analysis went as follows. The analysis removed non-productive TCR sequences, trimmed reads to the CDR3 region, and retained only CDR3s that were 7 or more amino acids long. Antigen-specific clonotypes were identified using the MANAFEST web app by comparison of expansion in peptide wells against reference cultures. To be called positive, a clone needed expansion at FDR<0.05 compared with the reference and with all other wells, an odds ratio greater than 5, and a frequency greater than 0.1% in two replicate wells. A clonotype was called cross-reactive if it was significantly expanded both in SARS-CoV-2 spike wells and in at least one common cold coronavirus spike condition. CDR3 similarity was assessed by Levenshtein distance using the stringdist R package, and unrooted trees were constructed with ape in R 3.6.1. TCRdb holds this immuneACCESS table with in-frame rearrangements only. Some clones are missing; in checked studies, unresolved V genes explain under half, and the rest has no known cause. Clone size and the V and J calls come from that table; the DNA yielded D and trimming. The sample table contains about 73,000 clones; only one count was recorded for 65% to 75% of them. The leading ten clones occupy around 3% of the sample.

Including cysteine and phenylalanine, the CDR3 has 14 amino acids. Of the read, only the CDR3 DNA is kept; its 42 bases are in frame from base 1. Trimming takes 3 bases off V and 7 bases off J; junction bases not matched to a gene: 6. The CDR1 and CDR2 encoded by the germline V gene (reference sequence) are DFQATT and SNEGSKA. In the ViraFEST assay, PBMC were stimulated with viral peptide pools, and TCR sequencing was then used to find antigen-specific CD4+ T cell clonotypes based on their expansion. After 10 days of culture, CD4+ T cells were isolated with the EasySep CD4+ T cell isolation kit. None of the healthy vaccine recipients had a prior SARS-CoV-2 infection, which was confirmed by nucleocapsid antibody tests that came back negative both before and after vaccination. A few million PBMC per well were cultured with around 10 ug/ml peptides in IMDM containing approximately 4.5% human AB serum, about 9.6 IU/ml IL-2 and gentamicin. On days 3 and 7, half of the culture medium was replaced with fresh IL-2-containing medium. Unless noted otherwise, every peptide stimulation condition was grown in triplicate wells. PBMC were separated from whole blood using Ficoll-Paque Plus gradient centrifugation and were then either cryopreserved at -140C or used fresh. The overlapping peptide pools covered the spike proteins of SARS-CoV-2 as well as those of the common cold coronaviruses HCoV-NL63, HCoV-OC43 and HCoV-229E. Genomic DNA was extracted from cultured CD4+ T cells with the QIAamp micro DNA kit.

The chain was built from TRBV20-1 and TRBJ1-4, with TRBD1 matching 9 junction bases. This receptor was taken from a human donor who received a COVID-19 vaccine. This specimen was CD4+ T cells from PBMCs cultured with HCoV-NL63 spike peptides, taken before COVID-19 vaccination. The cell subset or site label of this sample denotes: HCoV-NL63 spike overlapping peptide pool stimulation. The nucleotides are TGCAGTGCTAGTAAACAGGGGGCGCTTGAAAAACTGTTTTTT. Translated, this gives CSASKQGALEKLFF.